The table lists the clone carrying this TCR beta chain with a few counts. Its antigen is unknown. TCRdb passed the reads through MiXCR, listing each CDR3 protein once. The repertoire consists of roughly 150,000 distinct CDR3 sequences, with 23% occurring once and the leading ten covering over 9.5%. This entry comes from a study of T cell repertoires in cytomegalovirus infection. Study-wide background: Indicated by public TCR beta signatures were CMV infection and matching HLA type.

The CDR3 runs to 15 residues. The germline CDR1 and CDR2 sequences are SGHDT and YYEEEE. Between the trimmed V and J ends, which lost 9 bases and 0 bases, there was a span of 16 bases. The study, taken as a whole, reports: CMV-specific TCR beta clonotypes restricted by HLA-C were the ones dominating the ex vivo response.

The J gene is TRBJ2-1, the V gene TRBV5-6, with TRBD2 as a possible D gene (5 bases). The sequence came from a human donor in good health (CMV status not recorded). Some clones in this sample may be carry-over from other donors' samples. The specimen was PBMCs. DNA of the CDR3: TGTGCCACCGCGGGTGCGGAAAACTCCTACAATGAGCAGTTCTTC. It specifies CATAGAENSYNEQFF.